Listed below are T cell receptor beta chains from one sample, sequenced in a study of cytomegalovirus exposure and HLA in healthy donors. Profiling relied on immunoSEQ multiplex PCR, and the TCRdb table lists in-frame clones only, not all of them. The sample includes fewer than 120,000 clones, approximately 89% of them seen just once. Sequencing was done on a sample of PBMCs. Receptors were obtained from a woman aged 18 to 35 in good health and CMV-seronegative. Both conserved end residues are part of each CDR3. The D gene is left open where the match is weak. Not all rows give a size; the values are once, few, many and, for expanded clones, a class.

j_call d_call clone_size v_call cdr3_nt cdr3_aa
TRBJ2-2 - - TRBV11-1 TGTGCCAGCAGCCAAAACGGACAGAACACCGGGGAGCTGTTTTTT CASSQNGQNTGELFF
TRBJ2-7 - - TRBV4-3 TGCGCCAGCAGCCAAGGTACACCCGCCTACGAGCAGTACTTC CASSQGTPAYEQYF
TRBJ2-2 - - TRBV10-1 TGCGCCAGCAGTCCCCGGCGGTCTCCCACCGGGGAGCTGTTTTTT CASSPRRSPTGELFF
TRBJ1-1 - - TRBV6-5 TGTGCCAGCAGTTACTCCGTAGCGGGGGCGGGCACTGAAGCTTTCTTT CASSYSVAGAGTEAFF
TRBJ2-7 TRBD1 - TRBV18 TGTGCCAGCTCACCACAGGGGGCAGCGTACGAGCAGTACTTC CASSPQGAAYEQYF
TRBJ2-7 TRBD2 - TRBV4-1 TGCGCCAGCAGCCTAACCGGGACTAGCGGGGGTGCCTACGAGCAGTACTTC CASSLTGTSGGAYEQYF
TRBJ2-7 TRBD2 - TRBV4-2 TGTGCCAGCAGCCAAGTCGGCGGTTATAGCGGGGGGACCTCTTACGAGCAGTACTTC CASSQVGGYSGGTSYEQYF
TRBJ1-6 - few TRBV18 TGTGCCAGCTCACCCCGGGGGAGCGATTCACCCCTCCACTTT CASSPRGSDSPLHF
TRBJ1-3 - - TRBV19 TGTGCCAGTAGTATAGTAGCTGGAAACACCATATATTTT CASSIVAGNTIYF
TRBJ2-5 TRBD2 - TRBV7-8 TGTGCCAGCAGCATGGGACTAGCGGGGGGGAAAGAGACCCAGTACTTC CASSMGLAGGKETQYF
TRBJ2-3 TRBD1 - TRBV2 TGTGCCAGCAGCGAGCCTCCTTGGGACAGAACTAGCACAGATACGCAGTATTTT CASSEPPWDRTSTDTQYF
TRBJ1-1 - - TRBV28 TGTGCCAGCAGTTTATTTGTAGCTAACACTGAAGCTTTCTTT CASSLFVANTEAFF
TRBJ1-3 - - TRBV29-1 TGCAGCGTTGGGGGGGTTGGAAACACCATATATTTT CSVGGVGNTIYF
TRBJ2-7 TRBD2 - TRBV2 TGTGCCAGCAGTGGGGAGGGCCTCTACGAGCAGTACTTC CASSGEGLYEQYF
TRBJ1-5 - - TRBV7-9 TGTGCCAGCAGCTTTTCCATTAGCAATCAGCCCCAGCATTTT CASSFSISNQPQHF
TRBJ1-2 - - TRBV7-9 TGTGCCACCTTGGACCAGGGATCTAACTATGGCTACACCTTC CATLDQGSNYGYTF
TRBJ1-1 - - TRBV12-5 TGTGCTAGTGGTTTAATGGGGGGCACTGAAGCTTTCTTT CASGLMGGTEAFF
TRBJ1-1 - - TRBV19 TGTGCCAGTAGGCGACAGTCCACTGAAGCTTTCTTT CASRRQSTEAFF
TRBJ1-1 - - TRBV2 TGTGCCAGCAGTGGCGGCGAGGACACTGAAGCTTTCTTT CASSGGEDTEAFF
TRBJ1-4 TRBD1 - TRBV4-1 TGCGCCAGCAGCCCAAACGGACAGGGGGCCGAAACTAATGAAAAACTGTTTTTT CASSPNGQGAETNEKLFF
TRBJ2-7 TRBD1 - TRBV7-2 TGTGCCAGCAGCTTTGGGACAGGGGAATACGAGCAGTACTTC CASSFGTGEYEQYF
TRBJ1-2 - - TRBV4-2 TGTGCCAGCAGCCAAGATAAAATTGAGAGGGGCTACACCTTC CASSQDKIERGYTF
TRBJ2-3 TRBD2 once TRBV11-2 TGTGCCAGCAGCTCGCTAGCGGAGGGGATATCGCGCACGCAGTATTTT CASSSLAEGISRTQYF
TRBJ2-5 TRBD1 - TRBV7-9 TGTGCCAGCAGCTTATCGACAGGGGAGACCCAGTACTTC CASSLSTGETQYF
TRBJ2-1 TRBD1 once TRBV27 TGTGCCAGCAGTGCCCCCCCCGGACAGGGGTATGCTGAGCAGTTCTTC CASSAPPGQGYAEQFF
TRBJ2-5 - - TRBV6-1 TGTGCCATCAGTGTGGGCAGGGATGGAGAGACCCAGTACTTC CAISVGRDGETQYF
TRBJ1-3 TRBD1 - TRBV4-2 TGTGCCAGCAGCCAGCTTGGACAGGGAAAAACTGGAAACACCATATATTTT CASSQLGQGKTGNTIYF
TRBJ2-1 TRBD2 - TRBV5-1 TGCGCCAGCAGCTTAAGCGGGGGGCGGAACAATGAGCAGTTCTTC CASSLSGGRNNEQFF
TRBJ1-1 TRBD1 - TRBV4-2 TGTGCCAGCAGCCAAGGGGACAGGGAGGGTACTGAAGCTTTCTTT CASSQGDREGTEAFF
TRBJ1-2 - - TRBV6-6 TGTGCCACCCACGGGGGTAACTATGGCTACACCTTC CATHGGNYGYTF
TRBJ1-1 - - TRBV11-1 TGTGCCAGCAGCTTACAGGGTGGGTACACTGAAGCTTTCTTT CASSLQGGYTEAFF
TRBJ1-1 - - TRBV7-2 TGTGCCAGCAGCCTCCGGGGGGGGTCGAACACTGAAGCTTTCTTT CASSLRGGSNTEAFF
TRBJ1-2 - - TRBV2 TGTGCCAGCAGTACACAGCCCGCTAACTATGGCTACACCTTC CASSTQPANYGYTF
TRBJ2-1 TRBD2 - TRBV27 TGTGCCAGCAGCCCCGCTAGCGGACACAATGAGCAGTTCTTC CASSPASGHNEQFF
TRBJ2-1 - - TRBV5-1 TGCGCCAGCAGCTCTTCTGGAGGCCGCGGGTACAATGAGCAGTTCTTC CASSSSGGRGYNEQFF
TRBJ1-2 TRBD1 - TRBV27 TGTGCCAGCAGCCCAACACCTCGGGACAGGACCTATGGCTACACCTTC CASSPTPRDRTYGYTF
TRBJ2-3 TRBD2 - TRBV19 TGTGCCAGTAGTGGACTAGCAACTAGCACAGATACGCAGTATTTT CASSGLATSTDTQYF
TRBJ2-2 - - TRBV10-1 TGCGCCAGCAGTGAAAGCGGAAACACCGGGGAGCTGTTTTTT CASSESGNTGELFF